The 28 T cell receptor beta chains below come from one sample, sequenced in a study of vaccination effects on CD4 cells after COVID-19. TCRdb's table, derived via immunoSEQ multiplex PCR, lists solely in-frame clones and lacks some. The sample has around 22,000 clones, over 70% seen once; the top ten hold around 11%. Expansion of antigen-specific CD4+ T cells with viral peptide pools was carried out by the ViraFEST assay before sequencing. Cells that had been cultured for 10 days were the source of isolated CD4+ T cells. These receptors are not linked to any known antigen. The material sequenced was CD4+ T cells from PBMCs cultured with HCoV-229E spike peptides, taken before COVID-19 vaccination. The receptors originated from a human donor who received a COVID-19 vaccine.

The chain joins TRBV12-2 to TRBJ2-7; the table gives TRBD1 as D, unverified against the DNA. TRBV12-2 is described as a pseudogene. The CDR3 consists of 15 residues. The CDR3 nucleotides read TGTGCAAGTCGCTCTCGCGGGACAGGGGGCCACGAGCAGTACTTC. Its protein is CASRSRGTGGHEQYF.

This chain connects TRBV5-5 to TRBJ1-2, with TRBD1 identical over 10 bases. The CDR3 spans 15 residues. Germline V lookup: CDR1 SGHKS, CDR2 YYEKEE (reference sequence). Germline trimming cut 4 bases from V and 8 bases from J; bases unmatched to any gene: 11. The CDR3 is CASSVYRDRGGGYTF. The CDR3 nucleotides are TGTGCCAGCAGCGTTTATAGGGACAGGGGTGGAGGCTACACCTTC.

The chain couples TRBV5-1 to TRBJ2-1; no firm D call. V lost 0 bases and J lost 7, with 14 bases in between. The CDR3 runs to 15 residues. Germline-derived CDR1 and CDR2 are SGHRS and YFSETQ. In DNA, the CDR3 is TGCGCCAGCAGCTTGGGCCGCTTTAGCCCAAATGAGCAGTTCTTC. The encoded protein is CASSLGRFSPNEQFF.

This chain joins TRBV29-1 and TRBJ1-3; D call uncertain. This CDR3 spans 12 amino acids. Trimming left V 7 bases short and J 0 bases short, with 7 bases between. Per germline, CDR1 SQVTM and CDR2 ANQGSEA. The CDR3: CSGSFSGNTIYF. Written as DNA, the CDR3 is TGCAGCGGGAGTTTCTCTGGAAACACCATATATTTT.

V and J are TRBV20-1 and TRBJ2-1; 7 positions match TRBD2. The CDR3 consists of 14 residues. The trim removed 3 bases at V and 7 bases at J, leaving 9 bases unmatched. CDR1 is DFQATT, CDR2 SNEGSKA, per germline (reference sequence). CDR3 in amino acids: CSASGVAGLNEQFF. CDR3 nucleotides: TGCAGTGCTAGTGGGGTAGCGGGTCTAAATGAGCAGTTCTTC.

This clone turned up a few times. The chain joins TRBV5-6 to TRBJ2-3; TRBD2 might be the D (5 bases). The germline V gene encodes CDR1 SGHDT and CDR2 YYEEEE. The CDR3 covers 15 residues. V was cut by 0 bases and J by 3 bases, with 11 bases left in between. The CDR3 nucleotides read TGTGCCAGCAGCTTGGTACGCCGGGGAACAGATACGCAGTATTTT. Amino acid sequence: CASSLVRRGTDTQYF.

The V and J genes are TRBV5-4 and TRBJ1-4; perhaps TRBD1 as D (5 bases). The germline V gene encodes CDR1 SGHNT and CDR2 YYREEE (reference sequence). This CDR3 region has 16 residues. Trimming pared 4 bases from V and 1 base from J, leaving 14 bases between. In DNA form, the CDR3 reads TGTGCCAGCAGCGTGGACACCACGAGAACTAATGAAAAACTGTTTTTT. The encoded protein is CASSVDTTRTNEKLFF.

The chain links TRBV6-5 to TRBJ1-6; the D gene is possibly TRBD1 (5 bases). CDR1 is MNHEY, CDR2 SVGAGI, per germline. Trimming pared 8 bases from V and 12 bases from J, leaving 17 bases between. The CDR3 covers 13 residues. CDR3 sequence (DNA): TGTGCCAGCCAGGGACCTCCGCAATTACCCCTCCACTTT. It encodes CASQGPPQLPLHF.

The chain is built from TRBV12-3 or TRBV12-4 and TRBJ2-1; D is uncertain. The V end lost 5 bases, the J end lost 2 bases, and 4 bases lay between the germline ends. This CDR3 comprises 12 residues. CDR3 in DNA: TGTGCCAGCAGTCCTACCTACAATGAGCAGTTCTTC. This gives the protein CASSPTYNEQFF.

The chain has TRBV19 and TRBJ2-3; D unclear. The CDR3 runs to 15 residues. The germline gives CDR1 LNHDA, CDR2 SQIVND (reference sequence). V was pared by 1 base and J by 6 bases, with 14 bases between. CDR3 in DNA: TGTGCCAGTAGTATAGCGTCGGGTCTCATGGATACGCAGTATTTT. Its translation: CASSIASGLMDTQYF.

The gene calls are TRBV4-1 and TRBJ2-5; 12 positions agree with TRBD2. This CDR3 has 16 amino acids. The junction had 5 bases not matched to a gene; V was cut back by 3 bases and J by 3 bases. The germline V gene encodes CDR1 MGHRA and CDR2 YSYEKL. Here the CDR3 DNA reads TGCGCCAGCAGCCAGGCTCTAGCGGGGGGGAAAGAGACCCAGTACTTC. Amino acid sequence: CASSQALAGGKETQYF.

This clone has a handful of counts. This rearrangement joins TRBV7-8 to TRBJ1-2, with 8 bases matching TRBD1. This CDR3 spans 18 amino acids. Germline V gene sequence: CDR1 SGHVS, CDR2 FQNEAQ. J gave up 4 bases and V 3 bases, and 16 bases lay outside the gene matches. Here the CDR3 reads CASSFTLGGQGASYGYTF. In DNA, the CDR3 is TGTGCCAGCAGCTTTACCCTCGGCGGGCAGGGGGCATCCTATGGCTACACCTTC.

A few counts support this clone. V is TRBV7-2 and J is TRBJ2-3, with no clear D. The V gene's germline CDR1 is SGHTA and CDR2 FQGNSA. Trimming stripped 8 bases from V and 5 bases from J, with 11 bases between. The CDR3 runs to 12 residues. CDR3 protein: CASGLLRDTQYF. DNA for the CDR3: TGTGCCAGCGGCCTCTTGAGAGATACGCAGTATTTT.

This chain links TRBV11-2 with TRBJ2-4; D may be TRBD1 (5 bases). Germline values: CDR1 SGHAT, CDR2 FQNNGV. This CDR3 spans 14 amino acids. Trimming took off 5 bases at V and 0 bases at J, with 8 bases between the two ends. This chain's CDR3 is CASSQGLAKNIQYF. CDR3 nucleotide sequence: TGTGCCAGCAGCCAGGGCCTAGCCAAAAACATTCAGTACTTC. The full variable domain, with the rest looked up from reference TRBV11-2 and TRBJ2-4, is EAGVAQSPRYKIIEKRQSVAFWCNPISGHATLYWYQQILGQGPKLLIQFQNNGVVDDSQLPKDRFSAERLKGVDSTLKIQPAKLEDSAVYLCASSQGLAKNIQYFGAGTRLSVL.

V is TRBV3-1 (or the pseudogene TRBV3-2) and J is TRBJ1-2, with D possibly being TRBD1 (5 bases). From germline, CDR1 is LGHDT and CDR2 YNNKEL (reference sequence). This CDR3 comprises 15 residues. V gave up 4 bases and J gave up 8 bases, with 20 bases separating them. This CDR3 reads CASSLQGRGPRGYTF. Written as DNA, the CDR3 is TGTGCCAGCAGCCTCCAGGGTCGCGGCCCGCGGGGCTACACCTTC.

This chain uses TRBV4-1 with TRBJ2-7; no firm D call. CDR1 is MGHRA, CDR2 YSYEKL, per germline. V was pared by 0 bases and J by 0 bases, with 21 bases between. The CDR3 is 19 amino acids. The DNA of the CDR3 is TGCGCCAGCAGCCAAGACCCAAATCGGCTCCTGCCGAGCTCCTACGAGCAGTACTTC. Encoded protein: CASSQDPNRLLPSSYEQYF.

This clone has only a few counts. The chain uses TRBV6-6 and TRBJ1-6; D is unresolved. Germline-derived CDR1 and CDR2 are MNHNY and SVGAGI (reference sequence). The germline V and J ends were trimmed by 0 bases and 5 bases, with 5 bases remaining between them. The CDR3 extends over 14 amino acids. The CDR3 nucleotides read TGTGCCAGCAGTTACTCGACAAATAATTCACCCCTCCACTTT. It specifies CASSYSTNNSPLHF.

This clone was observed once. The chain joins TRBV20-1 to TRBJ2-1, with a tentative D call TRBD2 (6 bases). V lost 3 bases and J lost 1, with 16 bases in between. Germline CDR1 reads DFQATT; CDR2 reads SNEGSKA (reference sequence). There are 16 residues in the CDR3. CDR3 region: CSASPLRLVSYNEQFF. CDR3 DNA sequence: TGCAGTGCTAGTCCGCTTAGACTAGTATCCTACAATGAGCAGTTCTTC.

Here the CDR3 reads CASSPGTGLLNEQFF. The CDR3 region has the DNA TGTGCCAGCTCACCCGGGACAGGGCTGTTAAATGAGCAGTTCTTC. The chain has TRBV18 and TRBJ2-1; 9 bases map to TRBD1. The V segment lost 3 bases and the J segment 7 bases; nucleotides outside the gene matches: 7. Germline CDR1 is KGHSH and CDR2 is LQKENI. The CDR3 sequence is 15 residues long.

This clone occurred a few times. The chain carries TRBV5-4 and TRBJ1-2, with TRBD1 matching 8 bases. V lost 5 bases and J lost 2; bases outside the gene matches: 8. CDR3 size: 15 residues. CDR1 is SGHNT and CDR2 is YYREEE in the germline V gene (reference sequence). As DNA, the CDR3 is TGTGCCAGCAGTTCATTTGGACAGGGAAACTATGGCTACACCTTC. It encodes CASSSFGQGNYGYTF.

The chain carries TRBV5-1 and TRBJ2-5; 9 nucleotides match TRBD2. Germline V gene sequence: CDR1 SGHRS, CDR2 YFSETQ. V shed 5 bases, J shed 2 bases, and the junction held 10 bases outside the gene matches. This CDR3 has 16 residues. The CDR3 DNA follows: TGCGCCAGCAGTCTAAATAGCGGGGGACCACAAGAGACCCAGTACTTC. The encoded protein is CASSLNSGGPQETQYF. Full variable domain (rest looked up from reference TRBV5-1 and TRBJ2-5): KAGVTQTPRYLIKTRGQQVTLSCSPISGHRSVSWYQQTPGQGLQFLFEYFSETQRNKGNFPGRFSGRQFSNSRSEMNVSTLELGDSALYLCASSLNSGGPQETQYFGPGTRLLVL.

The CDR3 sequence: CASSPDSNQPQHF. CDR3 sequence (DNA): TGTGCCAGCAGCCCAGATAGCAATCAGCCCCAGCATTTT. The chain links TRBV3-1 (or the pseudogene TRBV3-2) to TRBJ1-5; D is ambiguous. The CDR3 runs to 13 residues. V lost 4 bases to trimming and J lost 0 bases, with 4 bases between them. Per germline, CDR1 LGHDT and CDR2 YNNKEL (reference sequence).

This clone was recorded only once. The CDR3 reads CASRQISGGAYNEQFF. CDR3 nucleotides: TGTGCCAGCAGGCAAATCAGCGGGGGGGCCTACAATGAGCAGTTCTTC. The chain couples TRBV27 to TRBJ2-1; TRBD2 matches 10 bases. The CDR3 runs 16 residues. Germline V gene sequence: CDR1 MNHEY, CDR2 SMNVEV (reference sequence). V dropped 6 bases and J dropped 2; count of bases not matched to a gene: 7.

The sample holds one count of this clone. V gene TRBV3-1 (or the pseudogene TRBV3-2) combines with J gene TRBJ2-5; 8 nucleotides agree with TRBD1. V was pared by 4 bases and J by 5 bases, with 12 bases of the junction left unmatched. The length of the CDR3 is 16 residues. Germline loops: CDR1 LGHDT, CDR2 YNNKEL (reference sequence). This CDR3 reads CASSLDRARGRETQYF. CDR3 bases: TGTGCCAGCAGCCTGGACAGGGCCCGAGGTAGGGAGACCCAGTACTTC.

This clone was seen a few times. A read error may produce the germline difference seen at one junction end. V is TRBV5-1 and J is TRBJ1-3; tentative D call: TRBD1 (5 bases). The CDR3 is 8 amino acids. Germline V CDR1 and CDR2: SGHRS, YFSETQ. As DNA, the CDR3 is TGCGCCAGCAGCCCCCAGGGTTTT. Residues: CASSPQGF.

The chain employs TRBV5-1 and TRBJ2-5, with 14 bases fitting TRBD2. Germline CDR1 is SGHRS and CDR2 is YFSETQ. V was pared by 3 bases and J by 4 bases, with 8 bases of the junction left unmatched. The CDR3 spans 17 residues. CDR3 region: CASSSGLAGGEGETQYF. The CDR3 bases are TGCGCCAGCAGCTCCGGACTAGCGGGAGGCGAGGGAGAGACCCAGTACTTC.

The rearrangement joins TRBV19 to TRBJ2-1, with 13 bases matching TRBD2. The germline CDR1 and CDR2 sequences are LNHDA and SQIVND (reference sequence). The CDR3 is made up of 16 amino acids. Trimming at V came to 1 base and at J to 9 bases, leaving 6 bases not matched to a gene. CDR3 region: CASSIVGTSGTAEQFF. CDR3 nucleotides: TGTGCCAGTAGTATAGTGGGGACTAGCGGGACCGCTGAGCAGTTCTTC.

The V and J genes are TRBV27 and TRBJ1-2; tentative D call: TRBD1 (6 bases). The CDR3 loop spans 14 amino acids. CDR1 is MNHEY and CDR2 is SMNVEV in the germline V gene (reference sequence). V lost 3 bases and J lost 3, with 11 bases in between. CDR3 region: CASSLGGGYYGYTF. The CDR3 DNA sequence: TGTGCCAGCAGTTTGGGCGGGGGCTACTATGGCTACACCTTC.